One and the same sample provided the 14 T cell receptor beta chains below, sequenced in a study of blood T cell repertoires in COVID-19. Sequencing was performed with immunoSEQ multiplex PCR; in TCRdb, only in-frame clones are kept and a portion is missing. The sample contains around 200,000 clones, around 83% of which appear only once. Sequencing used peripheral blood. The receptors were gathered from a man aged 50-59 years with active or convalescent COVID-19.

This clone was picked up a small number of times. CDR3 region: CATSDLEWTEAFF. CDR3 DNA: TGTGCCACCAGTGATTTAGAGTGGACTGAAGCTTTCTTT. This chain joins TRBV24-1 and TRBJ1-1, with no clear D. V lost 1 base to trimming and J lost 5 bases, with 7 bases between them. Germline V gives CDR1 KGHDR, CDR2 SFDVKD. The length of the CDR3 is 13 residues.

The chain combines TRBV10-2 with TRBJ2-7; 9 bases agree with TRBD2. The CDR3 totals 17 residues. V shed 5 bases and J 6 bases; nucleotides not matched to a gene: 17. The V gene's germline CDR1 is WSHSY and CDR2 SAAADI. CDR3 residues: CASSIAGDALLPLEQYF. The CDR3 DNA reads TGCGCCAGCAGTATAGCGGGGGATGCCCTCCTCCCCCTCGAGCAGTACTTC.

The V and J genes are TRBV3-1 (or the pseudogene TRBV3-2) and TRBJ1-2, with D perhaps TRBD1 (5 bases). V lost 0 bases to trimming and J lost 6 bases, with 14 bases between them. The CDR3 extends over 15 amino acids. Germline V lookup: CDR1 LGHDT, CDR2 YNNKEL (reference sequence). Here the CDR3 reads CASSQENAGYNGYTF. CDR3 DNA: TGTGCCAGCAGCCAAGAGAACGCAGGGTACAATGGCTACACCTTC.

The rearrangement links TRBV10-2 to TRBJ2-7; TRBD2 might be the D (6 bases). With 2 bases removed from V and 4 bases from J, the gap between germline ends came to 15 bases. The CDR3 covers 15 residues. Germline CDR1 WSHSY, CDR2 SAAADI. The CDR3 region is CASSENPAGGYEQYF. In DNA form, the CDR3 reads TGCGCCAGCAGTGAGAATCCAGCGGGCGGATACGAGCAGTACTTC.

The chain carries TRBV19 and TRBJ2-3, with D tentatively TRBD1 (6 bases). Germline values: CDR1 LNHDA, CDR2 SQIVND (reference sequence). CDR3 length: 17 amino acids. V lost 4 bases and J 1 base, leaving 18 bases between the germline ends. This CDR3 reads CASSTHLNREGTDTQYF. The DNA for the CDR3 is TGTGCCAGTAGTACCCACCTTAACAGGGAAGGCACAGATACGCAGTATTTT.

The chain employs TRBV9 and TRBJ2-5; no clear D. Germline V gene sequence: CDR1 SGDLS, CDR2 YYNGEE. The length of the CDR3 is 13 residues. V was trimmed by 2 bases and J by 5 bases, leaving 10 bases between them. In nucleotides, the CDR3 is TGTGCCAGCAGCGTTCAGACCGGGGAGACCCAGTACTTC. The encoded protein is CASSVQTGETQYF.

In its sample, this clone was seen many times. V gene TRBV4-2 combines with J gene TRBJ1-1, with D possibly TRBD1 on 6 matching bases. The V and J ends lost 0 bases and 0 bases respectively, with 17 bases between them. Germline CDR1 and CDR2: LGHNA and YNFKEQ. The CDR3 is 18 residues long. The CDR3 DNA reads as TGTGCCAGCAGCCAAGAAGGACAGTCCACCCATCTGAACACTGAAGCTTTCTTT. Translated: CASSQEGQSTHLNTEAFF.

This clone was seen more than once but under ten times. The chain uses TRBV10-3 and TRBJ2-4; perhaps TRBD1 as D (5 bases). With 0 bases removed from V and 0 bases from J, the gap between germline ends came to 12 bases. The CDR3 covers 17 residues. Germline values: CDR1 ENHRY, CDR2 SYGVKD. The CDR3 is CAISESRQLLAKNIQYF. In nucleotides, the CDR3 is TGTGCCATCAGTGAGTCGAGACAGTTACTAGCCAAAAACATTCAGTACTTC.

Comment on this clone: Other DNA sequences from this sample encode an identical CDR3 as well. V gene TRBV12-3 or TRBV12-4 combines with J gene TRBJ2-3; TRBD2 is a possible D gene (7 bases). The V end lost 7 bases, the J end lost 6 bases, and 11 bases lay between the germline ends. The CDR3 extends over 12 amino acids. The CDR3 region has the DNA TGTGCCAGCACGGCGGGGGCGGATACGCAGTATTTT. Translated, it gives CASTAGADTQYF.

The chain joins TRBV30 to TRBJ1-1, with a tentative D call TRBD1 (5 bases). The CDR3 length is 13 residues. V was trimmed by 5 bases and J by 1 base, leaving 11 bases between them. Germline loops: CDR1 GTSNPN, CDR2 SVGIG (reference sequence). DNA of the CDR3: TGTGCCTGGCGTAGGGGTAGGAACACTGAAGCTTTCTTT. Translation gives CAWRRGRNTEAFF.

This chain links TRBV4-2 with TRBJ2-3; D unresolved. Germline-derived CDR1 and CDR2 are LGHNA and YNFKEQ. V shed 3 bases and J shed 6 bases, with 10 bases lying between them. The CDR3 is 13 amino acids. DNA of the CDR3: TGTGCCAGCAGCCACGACACCAGGGATACGCAGTATTTT. It codes for CASSHDTRDTQYF.

This clone showed up just once. V gene TRBV11-3 combines with J gene TRBJ2-2, with D unresolved. The CDR3 is made up of 14 amino acids. Germline V gives CDR1 SGHNT, CDR2 YENEEA. The ends were cut back, 5 bases at V and 7 bases at J, with 14 bases in the middle. The DNA of the CDR3 is TGTGCCAGCAGCCCCCGGGTGGCTGGCGGGGAGCTGTTTTTT. It yields the protein CASSPRVAGGELFF.

The chain carries TRBV4-3 and TRBJ2-7; 9 nucleotides match TRBD2. In germline, CDR1 is LGHNA, CDR2 YSLEER. The CDR3 contains 16 residues. Germline trimming cut 1 base from V and 6 bases from J; bases unmatched to any gene: 10. CDR3 bases: TGCGCCAGCAGCCAAGGAGCAGCGGGGGGCGAGAGCGAGCAGTACTTC. The encoded protein is CASSQGAAGGESEQYF.

The chain carries TRBV27 and TRBJ2-1; TRBD1 matches at 7 bases. V shed 6 bases, J shed 3 bases, and the junction held 8 bases outside the gene matches. The germline CDR1 and CDR2 sequences are MNHEY and SMNVEV (reference sequence). The CDR3 runs to 15 residues. In DNA form, the CDR3 reads TGTGCCAGCAGCTTGACAGGGCCAATCTACAATGAGCAGTTCTTC. Amino acids: CASSLTGPIYNEQFF.